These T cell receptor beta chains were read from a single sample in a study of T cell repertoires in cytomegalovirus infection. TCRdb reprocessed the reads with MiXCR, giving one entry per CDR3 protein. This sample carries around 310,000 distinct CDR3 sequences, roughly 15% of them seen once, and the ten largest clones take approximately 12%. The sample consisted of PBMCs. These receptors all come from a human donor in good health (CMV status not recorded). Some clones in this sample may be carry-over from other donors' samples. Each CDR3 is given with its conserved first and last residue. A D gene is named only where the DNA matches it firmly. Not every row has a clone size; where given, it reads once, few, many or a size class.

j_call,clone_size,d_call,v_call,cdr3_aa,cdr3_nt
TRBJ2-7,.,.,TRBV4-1,CASSQDSGRGTPYEQYF,TGCGCCAGCAGCCAAGATAGCGGCAGGGGCACGCCATACGAGCAGTACTTC
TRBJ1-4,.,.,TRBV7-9,CASSLSRGQGSEKLFF,TGTGCCAGCAGCTTGTCGCGGGGGCAGGGGAGCGAAAAACTGTTTTTT
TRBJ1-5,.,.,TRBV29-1,CSVGLGGNGQPQHF,TGCAGCGTTGGTCTGGGGGGGAACGGTCAGCCCCAGCATTTT
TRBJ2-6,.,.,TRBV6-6,CASSRGQSSSGANVLTF,TGTGCCAGCAGCCGAGGACAGAGCTCCTCTGGGGCCAACGTCCTGACTTTC
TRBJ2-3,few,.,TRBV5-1,CASSLSSVATDTQYF,TGCGCCAGCAGCTTATCTAGCGTCGCCACAGATACGCAGTATTTT
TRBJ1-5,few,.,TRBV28,CASNGRQAQHF,TGTGCCAGTAACGGTCGTCAGGCCCAGCATTTT
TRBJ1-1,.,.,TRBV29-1,CSAEQSISTEAFF,TGCAGCGCCGAACAGAGTATCTCCACTGAAGCTTTCTTT
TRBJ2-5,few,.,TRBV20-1,CSARDLRRVETQYF,TGCAGTGCTAGAGATCTGCGCAGGGTGGAGACCCAGTACTTC
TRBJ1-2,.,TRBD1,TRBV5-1,CASSLRDSGGYTF,TGCGCCAGCAGCCTTCGGGACAGCGGGGGCTACACCTTC
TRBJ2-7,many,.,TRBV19,CASSMVAGPEYEQYF,TGTGCCAGTAGTATGGTGGCAGGACCGGAATACGAGCAGTACTTC
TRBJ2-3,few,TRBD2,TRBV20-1,CSARKPGLAGGLDTQYF,TGCAGTGCTAGGAAACCGGGACTAGCGGGGGGGTTGGATACGCAGTATTTT
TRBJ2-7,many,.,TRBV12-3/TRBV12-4,CASSLFTYEQYF,TGTGCCAGCAGTTTATTCACCTACGAGCAGTACTTC
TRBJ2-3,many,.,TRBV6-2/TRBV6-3,CASSYLPADTQYF,TGTGCCAGCAGTTACCTTCCCGCAGATACGCAGTATTTT
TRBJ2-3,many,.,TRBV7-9,CASSFAGAGDTQYF,TGTGCCAGCAGCTTCGCGGGGGCCGGAGATACGCAGTATTTT
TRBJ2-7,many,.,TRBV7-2,CASSYLQGYEQYF,TGTGCCAGCAGCTATCTTCAGGGGTACGAGCAGTACTTC
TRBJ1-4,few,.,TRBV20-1,CSAPARPGGKLFF,TGCAGTGCCCCGGCAAGGCCGGGGGGAAAACTGTTTTTT
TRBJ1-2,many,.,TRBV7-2,CASSLESRANYGYTF,TGTGCCAGCAGCTTAGAGTCCCGCGCTAACTATGGCTACACCTTC
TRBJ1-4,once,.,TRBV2,CASRTRDATNEKLFF,TGTGCCAGCAGGACGAGAGACGCAACTAATGAAAAACTGTTTTTT
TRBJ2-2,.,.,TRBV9,CASSVGPPRSTGELFF,TGTGCCAGCAGCGTAGGGCCCCCTCGGTCCACCGGGGAGCTGTTTTTT
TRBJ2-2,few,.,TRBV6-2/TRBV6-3,CASIYREGTGELFF,TGTGCCAGCATTTATAGGGAAGGGACCGGGGAGCTGTTTTTT
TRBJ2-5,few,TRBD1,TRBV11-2,CASSLRADRGPYF,TGTGCCAGCAGCCTACGAGCCGACAGGGGCCCGTACTTC
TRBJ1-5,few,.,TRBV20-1,CSASGGRNQPQHF,TGCAGTGCTAGTGGGGGACGCAATCAGCCCCAGCATTTT
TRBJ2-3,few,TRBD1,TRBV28,CASSQRQGRADTQYF,TGTGCCAGCAGTCAGCGACAGGGCCGGGCAGATACGCAGTATTTT
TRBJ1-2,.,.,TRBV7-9,CASSLAGGWVSNGYTF,TGTGCCAGCAGCTTAGCTGGGGGTTGGGTTTCCAATGGCTACACCTTC
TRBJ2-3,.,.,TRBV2,CASGWEEMDTQYF,TGTGCCAGCGGATGGGAGGAGATGGATACGCAGTATTTT
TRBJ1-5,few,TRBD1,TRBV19,CASKMWQGDSNQPQHF,TGTGCCAGTAAAATGTGGCAGGGGGATTCCAATCAGCCCCAGCATTTT
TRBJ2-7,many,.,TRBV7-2,CASSFWVGTGIDGYEQYF,TGTGCCAGCAGCTTTTGGGTGGGAACAGGGATTGACGGCTACGAGCAGTACTTC
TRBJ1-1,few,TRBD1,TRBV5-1,CASSSRRQGARDTEAFF,TGCGCCAGCAGCTCGAGACGACAGGGGGCTAGGGACACTGAAGCTTTCTTT
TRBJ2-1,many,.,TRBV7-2,CASSPTNNEQFF,TGTGCCAGCAGCCCCACAAACAATGAGCAGTTCTTC
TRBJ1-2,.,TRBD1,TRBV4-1,CASSQPVEIGTGKNYGYTF,TGCGCCAGCAGCCAGCCCGTCGAGATCGGGACAGGGAAAAACTATGGCTACACCTTC
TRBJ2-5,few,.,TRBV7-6,CASSLAWAETQYF,TGTGCCAGCAGCTTAGCGTGGGCGGAGACCCAGTACTTC
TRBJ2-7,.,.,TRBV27,CASSPNWVDEQYF,TGTGCCAGCAGTCCGAACTGGGTCGACGAGCAGTACTTC
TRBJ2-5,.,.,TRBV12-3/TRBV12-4,CASRNSGDGGTQYF,TGTGCCAGCAGAAATAGCGGAGACGGTGGGACCCAGTACTTC
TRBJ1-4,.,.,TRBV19,CASSITFRAAANEKLFF,TGTGCCAGTAGTATAACCTTCCGGGCAGCGGCTAATGAAAAACTGTTTTTT
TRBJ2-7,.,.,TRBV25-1,CASSEYETAEQYF,TGTGCCAGCAGTGAATATGAAACGGCCGAGCAGTACTTC
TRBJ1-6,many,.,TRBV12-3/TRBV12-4,CASTRTVGSGVVALHF,TGTGCCAGCACCCGTACTGTAGGAAGTGGAGTTGTAGCCCTCCACTTT
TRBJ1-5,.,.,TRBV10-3,CAISETESSNQPQHF,TGTGCCATCAGTGAGACAGAGTCTAGCAATCAGCCCCAGCATTTT
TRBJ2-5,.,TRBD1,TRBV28,CASSSLTGDQETQYF,TGTGCCAGCAGTTCACTAACAGGGGATCAAGAGACCCAGTACTTC
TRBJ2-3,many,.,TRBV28,CASSFMGAGTDTQYF,TGTGCCAGCAGTTTCATGGGGGCCGGCACAGATACGCAGTATTTT
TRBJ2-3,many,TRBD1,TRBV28,CASRSSRTGSTDTQYF,TGTGCCAGCCGCAGTTCCCGGACAGGGAGCACAGATACGCAGTATTTT
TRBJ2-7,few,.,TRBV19,CASSILRDSRHEQYF,TGTGCCAGTAGTATTTTGCGGGACAGTCGCCACGAGCAGTACTTC
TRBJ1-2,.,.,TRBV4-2,CASSHGGQMDGYTF,TGTGCCAGCAGCCATGGAGGACAGATGGATGGCTACACCTTC
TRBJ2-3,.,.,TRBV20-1,CSARDLPGAGTDTQYF,TGCAGTGCTAGAGATCTCCCGGGGGCTGGCACAGATACGCAGTATTTT
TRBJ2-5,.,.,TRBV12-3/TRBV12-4,CASSPRGPRETQYF,TGTGCCAGCAGCCCGAGAGGCCCTCGAGAGACCCAGTACTTC
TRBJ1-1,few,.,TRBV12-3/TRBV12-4,CASSLAGTPNTEAFF,TGTGCCAGCAGTTTAGCCGGGACACCAAACACTGAAGCTTTCTTT
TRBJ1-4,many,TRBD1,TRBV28,CASNSGTAQPATNEKLFF,TGTGCCAGCAATTCCGGGACAGCCCAACCAGCAACTAATGAAAAACTGTTTTTT
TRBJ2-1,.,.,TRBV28,CASRGINEQFF,TGTGCCAGCCGGGGGATCAATGAGCAGTTCTTC
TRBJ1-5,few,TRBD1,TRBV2,CASSERQGPYSNQPQHF,TGTGCCAGCAGTGAACGACAGGGACCCTATAGCAATCAGCCCCAGCATTTT
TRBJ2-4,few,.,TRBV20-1,CSAGVEPGNIQYF,TGCAGTGCGGGCGTCGAGCCAGGAAACATTCAGTACTTC
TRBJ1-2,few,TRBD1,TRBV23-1,CASSQRRKAGQGKFGYGYTF,TGCGCCAGCAGTCAACGACGGAAGGCGGGACAGGGGAAGTTCGGCTATGGCTACACCTTC
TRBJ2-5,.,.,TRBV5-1,CASSGGGPSKETQYF,TGCGCCAGCAGCGGCGGAGGACCGAGCAAAGAGACCCAGTACTTC
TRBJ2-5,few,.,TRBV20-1,CSATREYQETQYF,TGCAGTGCTACCAGAGAGTACCAAGAGACCCAGTACTTC
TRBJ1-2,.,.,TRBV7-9,CASSSGTPRDGYTF,TGTGCCAGCAGCTCCGGGACACCTAGAGACGGCTACACCTTC
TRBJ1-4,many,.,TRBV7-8,CASSPQAGAYEKLFF,TGTGCCAGCAGCCCTCAGGCGGGCGCCTATGAAAAACTGTTTTTT